Detailed here is one TCR beta chain. Its antigen is unknown. The record has no base qualities; no much larger clone is one base away. Participants in the prospective study were enrolled through a virtual design, were aged roughly 18 to 95 years, and lived in approximately 25 United States geographic areas. Cohort assignment in the prospective study relied on participant-reported clinical history from a screening survey and a study questionnaire. In the prospective study, mobile phlebotomists collected whole blood, serum and a nasopharyngeal or oropharyngeal swab from each participant. Prospective study participants could optionally give additional blood draws and questionnaires over an approximately two-month period. Prospective study blood samples were shipped either frozen or at room temperature before DNA extraction. These data belong to a study of blood T cell repertoires in COVID-19 (TCRdb year 2020). About the full investigation: Samples from collaborators originated in the United States, Italy and Spain and spanned both the acute and convalescent phases of COVID-19. Deeply sampled blood TCRbeta repertoires from subjects exposed to, actively infected with, or recovered from COVID-19 were included in the dataset. Where available, HLA class I and class II types were obtained from metadata supplied by the sample provider rather than from assay-based typing. The prospective study material was composed of cDNA or gDNA derived from T cells, B-cell-depleted T cells, or PBMCs. The repertoires were made available in a free public database intended to serve as a resource for research on the immune response to SARS-CoV-2. The samples were drawn from the first 160 participants of the ongoing ImmuneRACE study and from 1,254 subjects provided by 6 global collaborators. Sample metadata almost always included a de-identified subject ID, COVID-19 status, age in years and sex.

Summary of the overall study and its limitations: How much clinical and demographic metadata was included differed by source and by participant, and the metadata was provided uncurated.

CDR1 and CDR2 (LNHDA, SQIVND) derive from the germline V gene (reference sequence). Relative to germline, V is 0 bases shorter and J is 0 bases shorter, with 11 bases between their ends. Reading from cysteine to phenylalanine, the CDR3 counts 17 amino acids. Kept here is only the CDR3 DNA, which spans 51 bases and is read in frame from base 1. TCRbeta CDR3 regions were amplified from genomic DNA using the immunoSEQ Assay, a bias-controlled multiplex PCR. In the original analysis: Nucleated cell counts per sample were estimated from amplification of reference gene primers within the assay. To quantify the absolute abundance of each unique TCRbeta CDR3 rearrangement, sequence reads were collapsed and filtered. For each sample, productive Simpson clonality was calculated as the square root of Simpson's diversity index across productive rearrangements. This is the immuneACCESS table as TCRdb keeps it, with only in-frame sequences that have V and J called. A part of the clones is gone; compared with another copy, unresolved V genes explain less than half, and the rest is unexplained. The D gene and trimming were derived from the DNA, and the V and J assignments and clone size from that table. The sample table contains roughly 240,000 clones; only one count was recorded for roughly 87% of them. 2% to 3% of the sample is in the top ten clones.

The material sequenced was PBMCs or T cells enriched from blood (not recorded which). The chain employs TRBV19 and TRBJ2-2, with the D gene not clear enough to name. The receptor was derived from a woman aged 25 to 39 with acute COVID-19. The DNA is as follows: TGTGCCAGTAGTATAGATCTCACAACCGCGAACACCGGGGAGCTGTTTTTT. The translation is CASSIDLTTANTGELFF.